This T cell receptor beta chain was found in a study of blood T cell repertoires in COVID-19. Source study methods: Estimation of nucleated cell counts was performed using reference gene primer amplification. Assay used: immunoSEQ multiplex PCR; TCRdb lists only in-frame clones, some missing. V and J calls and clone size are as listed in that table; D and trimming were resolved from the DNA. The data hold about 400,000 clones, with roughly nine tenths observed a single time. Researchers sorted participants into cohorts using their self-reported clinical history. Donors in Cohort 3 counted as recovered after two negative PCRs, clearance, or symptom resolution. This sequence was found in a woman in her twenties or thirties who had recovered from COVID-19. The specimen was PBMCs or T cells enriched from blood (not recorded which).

CDR3 bases: TGCGCCAGCAGCTTGGACCCGGGAGAATTTTCCGGGGAGCTGTTTTTT. It translates to CASSLDPGEFSGELFF. This rearrangement joins TRBV5-1 to TRBJ2-2, with D possibly matching TRBD2 (6 bases). The CDR3 is made up of 16 amino acids. The germline V and J ends were trimmed by 0 bases and 6 bases, with 15 bases remaining between them. CDR1 is SGHRS, CDR2 YFSETQ, per germline.